Presented here are 17 T cell receptor beta chains from one specimen sequenced in a study of blood T cell repertoires in COVID-19. Profiling relied on immunoSEQ multiplex PCR, and the TCRdb table lists in-frame clones only, not all of them. The sample lists about 260,000 clones; 90% were seen once. Source material: peripheral blood. Receptor source: a woman between 35 and 50 years old with acute or convalescent COVID-19.

In regard to this clone: Different DNA sequences within this sample yield the same CDR3. CDR3 region: CSVGTNTEAFF. The DNA of the CDR3 is TGCAGCGTGGGGACTAACACTGAAGCTTTCTTT. The chain couples TRBV29-1 to TRBJ1-1, with D maybe TRBD1 (5 bases). CDR1 is SQVTM and CDR2 is ANQGSEA in the germline V gene. The V end lost 6 bases, the J end lost 2 bases, and 7 bases lay between the germline ends. This CDR3 is 11 amino acids long. Complete variable domain (other parts from reference TRBV29-1 and TRBJ1-1): SAVISQKPSRDICQRGTSLTIQCQVDSQVTMMFWYRQQPGQSLTLIATANQGSEATYESGFVIDKFPISRPNLTFSTLTVSNMSPEDSSIYLCSVGTNTEAFFGQGTRLTVV.

The chain carries TRBV5-1 and TRBJ1-4, with TRBD1 matching over 11 bases. Germline loops: CDR1 SGHRS, CDR2 YFSETQ. The CDR3 has 15 amino acids. The ends lost 4 bases at V and 8 bases at J; junction bases unmatched: 7. CDR3 nucleotide sequence: TGCGCCAGCAGCCATTGGACAGGGGGCGCGGAAAAACTGTTTTTT. Translation: CASSHWTGGAEKLFF.

This rearrangement joins TRBV5-1 to TRBJ1-1, with 11 bases identical to TRBD1. The ends lost 4 bases at V and 4 bases at J; junction bases unmatched: 12. The CDR3 covers 17 residues. Germline V gene data show CDR1 as SGHRS and CDR2 as YFSETQ. Here the CDR3 reads CASSLGTGGRHSTEAFF. The CDR3 DNA is TGCGCCAGCAGCCTCGGGACAGGGGGACGCCACAGCACTGAAGCTTTCTTT.

V gene TRBV11-2 combines with J gene TRBJ1-6; perhaps TRBD1 as D (6 bases). Germline assignment: CDR1 SGHAT and CDR2 FQNNGV. The CDR3 loop spans 14 amino acids. V was clipped by 4 bases and J by 7 bases, with 11 bases between them. The CDR3 protein is CASSSGQWNSPLHF. The CDR3 bases are TGTGCCAGCAGCTCAGGACAGTGGAATTCACCCCTCCACTTT.

The genes are TRBV10-3 and TRBJ2-1; the match to TRBD2 covers 10 bases. The CDR3 spans 15 residues. V trimming: 7 bases; J trimming: 6 bases; junction bases outside the gene matches: 9. Germline CDR1 is ENHRY and CDR2 is SYGVKD. As DNA, the CDR3 is TGTGCCATCATGGAGCGGGGGGGCCCTCTCAATGAGCAGTTCTTC. This codes for CAIMERGGPLNEQFF.

This clone was counted only a few times. The chain links TRBV6-6 to TRBJ2-1; D is ambiguous. The ends were cut back, 0 bases at V and 4 bases at J, with 7 bases in the middle. CDR3 size: 14 residues. Germline-derived CDR1 and CDR2 are MNHNY and SVGAGI (reference sequence). This CDR3 is CASSYSQQYNEQFF. The CDR3 region has the DNA TGTGCCAGCAGTTACTCGCAACAGTACAATGAGCAGTTCTTC.

This chain uses TRBV6-6 with TRBJ1-2; D perhaps matches TRBD1 (5 bases). Germline-derived CDR1 and CDR2 are MNHNY and SVGAGI (reference sequence). Trimming cost V 5 bases and J 1 base, with 17 bases left between them. The CDR3 contains 16 residues. The CDR3 DNA follows: TGTGCCAGCAGTACCCTGGGAGGGGTGGGTAACTATGGCTACACCTTC. Its translation: CASSTLGGVGNYGYTF.

The chain links TRBV29-1 to TRBJ1-4; 7 nucleotides line up with TRBD1. This CDR3 has 14 amino acids. With V trimmed by 4 bases and J by 8 bases, 10 bases remained unmatched. Per germline, CDR1 SQVTM and CDR2 ANQGSEA. CDR3 bases: TGCAGCGTTGTACTCCGGGACAGAGGGGAAAAACTGTTTTTT. The encoded protein is CSVVLRDRGEKLFF. The full variable domain, in which reference TRBV29-1 and TRBJ1-4 provide the parts outside the CDR3, is SAVISQKPSRDICQRGTSLTIQCQVDSQVTMMFWYRQQPGQSLTLIATANQGSEATYESGFVIDKFPISRPNLTFSTLTVSNMSPEDSSIYLCSVVLRDRGEKLFFGSGTQLSVL.

The gene calls are TRBV6-5 and TRBJ2-7, with D maybe TRBD1 (6 bases). Per germline, CDR1 MNHEY and CDR2 SVGAGI. V gave up 10 bases and J gave up 3 bases, with 13 bases separating them. The CDR3 is made up of 12 amino acids. CDR3 sequence: CAIRDNNYEQYV. In nucleotides, the CDR3 is TGTGCCATCCGGGACAACAACTACGAGCAGTACGTC.

CDR3 region: CASSQQRVVSEAFF. The CDR3 bases are TGTGCCAGCAGCCAACAGAGGGTCGTCTCTGAAGCTTTCTTT. The chain couples TRBV7-9 to TRBJ1-1, with D unclear. V was clipped by 5 bases and J by 6 bases, with 16 bases between them. Germline V gene data show CDR1 as SEHNR and CDR2 as FQNEAQ (reference sequence). The CDR3 is 14 amino acids. Using reference TRBV7-9 and TRBJ1-1 for the parts outside the CDR3, the full variable domain is DTGVSQNPRHKITKRGQNVTFRCDPISEHNRLYWYRQTLGQGPEFLTYFQNEAQLEKSRLLSDRFSAERPKGSFSTLEIQRTEQGDSAMYLCASSQQRVVSEAFFGQGTRLTVV.

This chain joins TRBV7-3 and TRBJ2-5, with D possibly being TRBD2 (6 bases). Looked up from germline, CDR1 is SGHTA and CDR2 is FQGTGA. CDR3 size: 14 residues. V was trimmed by 5 bases and J by 2 bases, leaving 12 bases between them. CDR3 residues: CASSLGGAQETQYF. The DNA of the CDR3 is TGTGCCAGCAGCCTCGGGGGTGCGCAAGAGACCCAGTACTTC.

Notes on this clone: This CDR3 is also generated by other DNA sequences in the sample. This chain uses TRBV9 with TRBJ2-5; a possible D gene is TRBD1 (6 bases). Germline-derived CDR1 and CDR2 are SGDLS and YYNGEE. This CDR3 comprises 14 residues. V lost 0 bases and J lost 3, with 9 bases in between. CDR3 bases: TGTGCCAGCAGCGTAGGCTCAGGGGAAGAGACCCAGTACTTC. Translating gives CASSVGSGEETQYF.

The chain is built from TRBV11-2 and TRBJ2-3; TRBD1 is a possible D gene (6 bases). Germline V gene lookup returns CDR1 SGHAT and CDR2 FQNNGV. This CDR3 contains 16 residues. V lost 0 bases, J lost 5 bases, and 15 bases lay in between. This CDR3 is CASSLDNWGPKDTQYF. Written as DNA, the CDR3 is TGTGCCAGCAGCTTAGATAATTGGGGGCCGAAAGATACGCAGTATTTT.

The chain uses TRBV5-6 and TRBJ1-2; 11 bases are shared with TRBD1. The ends lost 4 bases at V and 7 bases at J; junction bases unmatched: 12. Germline V gives CDR1 SGHDT, CDR2 YYEEEE. The CDR3 has 16 residues. The CDR3 region has the DNA TGTGCCAGCAGCCGCGGGACAGGGGGTTTCAGTTCTGGCTACACCTTC. Residues: CASSRGTGGFSSGYTF.

V usage is TRBV2 and J usage is TRBJ1-5; 7 bases align to TRBD1. The V gene's germline CDR1 is SNHLY and CDR2 FYNNEI. J gave up 9 bases and V 3 bases, and 5 bases lay outside the gene matches. The CDR3 totals 13 residues. The CDR3 bases are TGTGCCAGCAGTGAGGACAGGTTCTGGCCCCAGCATTTT. It is translated as CASSEDRFWPQHF.

The V call is TRBV30, the J call TRBJ1-2; tentative D call: TRBD1 (5 bases). CDR3 length equals 11 residues. From germline, CDR1 is GTSNPN and CDR2 SVGIG (reference sequence). Trimming cost V 2 bases and J 4 bases, with 5 bases left between them. CDR3 coding DNA: TGTGCCTGGAGTAGGGGCTATGGCTACACCTTC. This gives the protein CAWSRGYGYTF.

The chain is built from TRBV19 and TRBJ2-3; 8 bases fit TRBD2. In germline, CDR1 is LNHDA, CDR2 SQIVND (reference sequence). Trimming cost V 3 bases and J 2 bases; bases outside gene matches: 7. CDR3 size: 16 residues. For the CDR3, the DNA is TGTGCCAGTAGTATTTTCGGCGGGGGGATCACAGATACGCAGTATTTT. Translation: CASSIFGGGITDTQYF.